The rows below give T cell receptor beta chains drawn from one sample of a study of T cell responses to AZD1222 COVID-19 vaccine. The method was immunoSEQ multiplex PCR; TCRdb's version includes in-frame clones alone and lacks a portion of them. The sample includes around 160,000 clones, around 91% of them seen just once. The sequenced sample was peripheral blood, obtained on day 0 of AZD1222 vaccination. Receptor source: an adult in good health. Both conserved end residues are part of each CDR3.

CASSPYDRGGYGYTF	TRBJ1-2	15	TRBV7-9
CASSPSWGEQYF	TRBJ2-7	12	TRBV27
CASMAPSSGNTIYF	TRBJ1-3	14	TRBV28
CASSSYSNTEAFF	TRBJ1-1	13	TRBV7-9
CASSLLASYEQYF	TRBJ2-7	13	TRBV3-1/TRBV3-2
CASSSGQGAWQPQHF	TRBJ1-5	15	TRBV28
CAQSRGENSPLHF	TRBJ1-6	13	TRBV10-3
CATSIGPRGYTF	TRBJ1-2	12	TRBV6-5
CAISGGVDSPLHF	TRBJ1-6	13	TRBV10-3
CASSDSGGAVTDTQYF	TRBJ2-3	16	TRBV7-8
CASSQDRPQGGNEQFF	TRBJ2-1	16	TRBV4-2
CASIRGSTDTQYF	TRBJ2-3	13	TRBV28
CASSSGGGNQPQHF	TRBJ1-5	14	TRBV5-5
CAGRGAGGTEAFF	TRBJ1-1	13	TRBV28
CASSFQGPSGNTIYF	TRBJ1-3	15	TRBV5-1
CASSAGLSDADTQYF	TRBJ2-3	15	TRBV9
CASSRHGTGRGTGELFF	TRBJ2-2	17	TRBV4-3
CASSLSQGDGYTF	TRBJ1-2	13	TRBV7-3
CASSPGGGPNTGELFF	TRBJ2-2	16	TRBV5-1
CASSHGLAGETGELFF	TRBJ2-2	16	TRBV4-1
CASSYGPTGGTYEQYF	TRBJ2-7	16	TRBV6-2/TRBV6-3
CASSQEGGVDNEKLFF	TRBJ1-4	16	TRBV14
CASSQVEGSNQPQHF	TRBJ1-5	15	TRBV4-1
CARPRDSTNSWVYEQYF	TRBJ2-7	17	TRBV7-9
CASSTGSNQPQHF	TRBJ1-5	13	TRBV28
CASSEGTSGIQETQYF	TRBJ2-5	16	TRBV11-2
CASSRPGLGSYEQYF	TRBJ2-7	15	TRBV11-2
CASTPGGPYNEQFF	TRBJ2-1	14	TRBV19
CASSLRGAIDSPLHF	TRBJ1-6	15	TRBV7-9
CASSVLNTDTQYF	TRBJ2-3	13	TRBV9
CASSLRGRETQYF	TRBJ2-5	13	TRBV11-2
CASRGAYSNQPQHF	TRBJ1-5	14	TRBV27
CASRPTGGISPLHF	TRBJ1-6	14	TRBV4-1
CASSYGRRDEQFF	TRBJ2-1	13	TRBV6-2/TRBV6-3
CASSHPWGSGRSRSYEQYF	TRBJ2-7	19	TRBV6-2/TRBV6-3
CASSYLSAGNTEAFF	TRBJ1-1	15	TRBV6-6
CASSLQGAGRSTEAFF	TRBJ1-1	16	TRBV5-1
CASSYLTGTVYEQYF	TRBJ2-7	15	TRBV6-2/TRBV6-3
CASSPMIGEGTEAFF	TRBJ1-1	15	TRBV18
CATTQDAQTAGANVLTF	TRBJ2-6	17	TRBV24-1
CASSLEVEAFF	TRBJ1-1	11	TRBV28
CASRPISYTHEQFF	TRBJ2-1	14	TRBV7-9
CASSLGTGANTEAFF	TRBJ1-1	15	TRBV7-9
CASRNGSLAKNIQYF	TRBJ2-4	15	TRBV21-1
CATSRDRSGGYEQFF	TRBJ2-1	15	TRBV15
CASSLRRGPYGYTF	TRBJ1-2	14	TRBV5-6
CASSVDQNSPLHF	TRBJ1-6	13	TRBV9
CASSPTGQGLNQPQHF	TRBJ1-5	16	TRBV7-9
CASSLAWGPVYEQYF	TRBJ2-7	15	TRBV5-5
CSASPDSYGYTF	TRBJ1-2	12	TRBV20-1
CASTILGTANYGYTF	TRBJ1-2	15	TRBV7-9
CASRTMAEQFF	TRBJ2-1	11	TRBV11-1
CASSAGTGELFF	TRBJ2-2	12	TRBV7-2
CASSSTATSGGPDTQYF	TRBJ2-3	17	TRBV7-2
CASREQGVSYNEQFF	TRBJ2-1	15	TRBV7-9
CASSSSMASTDTQYF	TRBJ2-3	15	TRBV5-8